What follows are 16 T cell receptor beta chains derived from one specimen sequenced in a study of CD4 T cells in relation to SARS-CoV-2 and coronaviruses. Only in-frame clones appear in the TCRdb table, and some are missing; sequencing was by immunoSEQ multiplex PCR. The sample has tens of thousands of clones; more than 80% are singletons. The unexposed donors gave CD4+ T cells in about 2010-2019, prior to COVID-19. Sequenced material: memory CD4+ T cells from PBMCs. All receptors derive from a human donor in good health.

The rearrangement joins TRBV6-5 to TRBJ2-7, with a tentative D call TRBD2 (6 bases). This CDR3 region has 15 residues. V was trimmed by 6 bases and J by 6 bases, leaving 21 bases between them. CDR1 and CDR2 from the germline V gene are MNHEY and SVGAGI. The CDR3 DNA sequence: TGTGCCAGCAGCCCCGAACGGGGGATTTTTAGCGAGCAGTACTTC. Protein product: CASSPERGIFSEQYF.

This sequence joins TRBV3-1 (or the pseudogene TRBV3-2) and TRBJ1-2; tentatively, D is TRBD1 (5 bases). This CDR3 is 13 amino acids long. Trimming shortened V by 1 base and J by 2 bases, and 5 bases separated the two germline ends. The germline gives CDR1 LGHDT, CDR2 YNNKEL (reference sequence). CDR3 in DNA: TGTGCCAGCAGCCAAGGACAGAACTATGGCTACACCTTC. Protein sequence: CASSQGQNYGYTF.

V gene TRBV6-5 combines with J gene TRBJ1-5; D is perhaps TRBD1 (6 bases). This CDR3 region has 13 residues. Germline V lookup: CDR1 MNHEY, CDR2 SVGAGI. The V and J ends lost 7 bases and 3 bases respectively, with 10 bases between them. In DNA form, the CDR3 reads TGTGCCAGCACACAGGGCCCCAATCAGCCCCAGCATTTT. As protein: CASTQGPNQPQHF.

The rearrangement joins TRBV6-1 to TRBJ2-5, with 8 bases fitting TRBD2. The CDR3 is 14 residues long. The trim removed 2 bases at V and 5 bases at J, leaving 4 bases unmatched. Looked up from germline, CDR1 is MNHNS and CDR2 is SASEGT. The CDR3 DNA is TGTGCCAGCAGTGAATTAGCGGGAATGGAGACCCAGTACTTC. This translates into CASSELAGMETQYF.

The rearrangement joins TRBV5-1 to TRBJ1-4, with TRBD1 identical over 8 bases. J lost 7 bases, V lost 0 bases, and 11 bases had no gene match. The V gene's germline CDR1 is SGHRS and CDR2 YFSETQ. This CDR3 has 17 residues. The CDR3 loop is CASSLETGGPRTEKLFF. As DNA, the CDR3 is TGCGCCAGCAGCTTGGAAACAGGGGGTCCTCGTACTGAAAAACTGTTTTTT.

This clone was observed once. The rearrangement joins TRBV12-3 or TRBV12-4 to TRBJ2-5; 7 bases align to TRBD2. Unmatched junction bases numbered 9, after V lost 5 bases and J lost 9 bases. The CDR3 is 13 residues long. The CDR3 DNA reads as TGTGCCAGCAGTATCCGGACTAGACGGGCCCAGTACTTC. Translation: CASSIRTRRAQYF.

This clone was seen a handful of times. Its ends do not fully match the called genes, so a read error is possible. The V gene is TRBV6-2 or TRBV6-3, the J gene TRBJ2-7, with 11 bases that match TRBD2. Germline assignment: CDR1 MNHEY and CDR2 SVGEGT. The CDR3 runs 14 residues. The CDR3 DNA is TGTGCCAGCAGATACTACGGGACTAGCGGCGAGCAGTACTTC. It encodes CASRYYGTSGEQYF.

The genes are TRBV19 and TRBJ2-7; the D call may be TRBD1 or TRBD2 (5 bases each). The length of the CDR3 is 15 residues. The V gene's germline CDR1 is LNHDA and CDR2 SQIVND (reference sequence). Trimming shortened V by 5 bases and J by 3 bases, and 17 bases separated the two germline ends. The CDR3 here is CASSYRDAAFYEQYF. CDR3 sequence (DNA): TGTGCCAGTAGTTACCGGGACGCGGCGTTCTACGAGCAGTACTTC.

The J gene is TRBJ1-2, the V gene TRBV2; a possible D gene is TRBD1 (5 bases). Germline CDR1 is SNHLY and CDR2 is FYNNEI. Deletions cut 4 bases from V and 4 bases from J, with 16 bases between. This CDR3 has 15 amino acids. The CDR3 DNA is TGTGCCAGCAGTGGACAGTTTGTGTTCACCTATGGCTACACCTTC. This sequence encodes CASSGQFVFTYGYTF.

The rearrangement joins TRBV11-3 to TRBJ2-3; no firm D call. Germline V gene sequence: CDR1 SGHNT, CDR2 YENEEA. V was trimmed by 5 bases and J by 0 bases, leaving 12 bases between them. The CDR3 is 15 residues long. The CDR3 protein is CASSPTGSSTDTQYF. As DNA, the CDR3 is TGTGCCAGCAGCCCAACGGGCTCCAGCACAGATACGCAGTATTTT. The full variable domain, its missing parts supplied by reference TRBV11-3 and TRBJ2-3, is EAGVVQSPRYKIIEKKQPVAFWCNPISGHNTLYWYLQNLGQGPELLIRYENEEAVDDSQLPKDRFSAERLKGVDSTLKIQPAELGDSAVYLCASSPTGSSTDTQYFGPGTRLTVL.

The chain couples TRBV12-3 or TRBV12-4 to TRBJ2-5, with D maybe TRBD1 (6 bases). The CDR3 spans 13 residues. Trimming took off 4 bases at V and 4 bases at J, with 10 bases between the two ends. CDR3 region: CASSSAGAETQYF. In DNA form, the CDR3 reads TGTGCCAGCAGTTCGGCAGGGGCAGAGACCCAGTACTTC.

This chain joins TRBV7-3 and TRBJ2-2, with unresolved D. Germline V gene lookup returns CDR1 SGHTA and CDR2 FQGTGA. The germline V and J ends were trimmed by 4 bases and 3 bases, with 6 bases remaining between them. This CDR3 is built from 13 residues. The CDR3 DNA follows: TGTGCCAGCAGCTCCCATTACACCGGGGAGCTGTTTTTT. As protein: CASSSHYTGELFF.

This chain links TRBV3-1 (or the pseudogene TRBV3-2) with TRBJ2-5; D gene ambiguous. V was clipped by 4 bases and J by 5 bases, with 8 bases between them. CDR1 and CDR2 (germline): LGHDT, YNNKEL (reference sequence). CDR3 size: 12 residues. CDR3: CASSRHVETQYF. CDR3 sequence (DNA): TGTGCCAGCAGCCGGCATGTGGAGACCCAGTACTTC.

The chain links TRBV11-2 to TRBJ2-2, with 7 positions matching TRBD2. Germline V gene sequence: CDR1 SGHAT, CDR2 FQNNGV. The CDR3 is 16 residues long. J gave up 5 bases and V 1 base, and 7 bases lay outside the gene matches. The CDR3 nucleotides are TGTGCCAGCAGCTTAGTCCCGGGAGGTGGGACCGGGGAGCTGTTTTTT. Its protein is CASSLVPGGGTGELFF.

The gene calls are TRBV5-1 and TRBJ2-5; 12 bases are shared with TRBD2. This CDR3 comprises 14 residues. Per the germline V gene, CDR1 is SGHRS and CDR2 is YFSETQ. Trimming at V came to 5 bases and at J to 3 bases, leaving 2 bases not matched to a gene. The CDR3, as DNA: TGCGCCAGCAGTCGGACTAGCGGGGAAGAGACCCAGTACTTC. This sequence encodes CASSRTSGEETQYF.

The chain is built from TRBV27 and TRBJ2-2; 9 bases fit TRBD2. CDR1 is MNHEY, CDR2 SMNVEV, per germline (reference sequence). The length of the CDR3 is 15 residues. V lost 6 bases and J lost 6; bases outside the gene matches: 8. The CDR3 region is CASSSSRLAAGELFF. CDR3 sequence (DNA): TGTGCCAGCAGCTCCTCCCGACTAGCGGCCGGGGAGCTGTTTTTT.